The source of this T cell receptor (beta chain) is a study of T cell responses to AZD1222 COVID-19 vaccine. TCRdb keeps only in-frame clones here, not all; method: immunoSEQ multiplex PCR. The sample yields almost 70,000 clones, approximately 87% seen once. The CDR3 sequence is 13 residues long. The sample in question was peripheral blood, obtained 28 days after the second AZD1222 dose. The clonotype comes from an adult who received the AZD1222 COVID-19 vaccine. The rearrangement uses TRBV21-1 and TRBJ1-2. TRBV21-1 is designated a pseudogene. CDR3 amino acids: CASSKAKGMGYTF. In DNA form, the CDR3 reads TGTGCCAGCAGCAAAGCTAAAGGTATGGGCTACACCTTC.